These 25 T cell receptor beta chains originate from one sample sequenced in a study of post-analysis software for immune sequencing data. Antigens for these TCRs are unknown. Study findings and constraints: TRBV5-6, TRBV5-1 and TRBV20-1 were among a few TRBV segments more frequent in patients than controls.

Unique molecular identifiers were built into the TCR beta cDNA libraries. TCRdb reanalysed the PCR reads using MiXCR and keeps one entry per CDR3 protein. The sample yields about 460,000 distinct CDR3 sequences, over 35% seen once. Sequencing was carried out using blood. Source of these receptors: a girl aged 5-17 years with multiple sclerosis.

The CDR3 DNA reads TGTGCCAGCAGCCGGTCCCGGCGTCGAGCGCAGTATTTT. Its protein is CASSRSRRRAQYF. J is TRBJ2-3 and V is TRBV3-1; D is unresolved. The germline gives CDR1 LGHDT, CDR2 YNNKEL (reference sequence). CDR3 length: 13 amino acids. Trimming took 4 bases from V and 10 from J, leaving 15 bases between them.

The sample holds a few counts of this clonotype. The chain couples TRBV7-9 to TRBJ2-7; D gene ambiguous. The germline CDR1 and CDR2 sequences are SEHNR and FQNEAQ (reference sequence). The V end was cut by 0 bases, the J end by 3 bases, with 9 bases between. This CDR3 comprises 14 residues. The CDR3 coding sequence is TGTGCCAGCAGCTTAGCTGTTTCATTCTACGAGCAGTACTTC. This sequence encodes CASSLAVSFYEQYF.

This clonotype was detected only a few times. The CDR3, as DNA: TGTGCCAGCAGTGAATCACAGGAGAGCAATCAGCCCCAGCATTTT. Its protein product is CASSESQESNQPQHF. The chain links TRBV6-1 to TRBJ1-5; maybe TRBD1 (5 bases). The ends were cut back, 2 bases at V and 1 base at J, with 9 bases in the middle. In germline, CDR1 is MNHNS, CDR2 SASEGT. The CDR3 has 15 residues.

CDR3 residues: CASSHDRGPVAFF. CDR3 bases: TGTGCCAGCAGCCACGATCGAGGACCTGTGGCTTTCTTT. The chain has TRBV14 and TRBJ1-1; D remains ambiguous. Trimming removed 3 bases at V and 11 bases at J, with 16 bases between. The CDR3 contains 13 residues. The germline CDR1 and CDR2 sequences are SGHDN and FVKESK.

Written as DNA, the CDR3 is TGTGCCAGCAGTTTAACAACTTCACCCCTCCACTTT. It codes for CASSLTTSPLHF. This sequence joins TRBV28 and TRBJ1-6; D unresolved. The germline V and J ends were trimmed by 2 bases and 9 bases, with 5 bases remaining between them. Germline V gives CDR1 MDHEN, CDR2 SYDVKM. The CDR3 length is 12 residues. Based on the CDR3 plus reference TRBV28 and TRBJ1-6, the full variable domain is DVKVTQSSRYLVKRTGEKVFLECVQDMDHENMFWYRQDPGLGLRLIYFSYDVKMKEKGDIPEGYSVSREKKERFSLILESASTNQTSMYLCASSLTTSPLHFGNGTRLTVT.

The V gene is TRBV20-1, the J gene TRBJ2-4, with D possibly being TRBD1 or TRBD2 (5 bases each). The DNA matches TRBJ2-7 better at its end, which makes the J call doubtful. Germline V gene data show CDR1 as DFQATT and CDR2 as SNEGSKA (reference sequence). The CDR3 has 14 residues. The DNA of the CDR3 is TGCAGTGCTAGAGATTCCGGGGACCCCTACGAGCAGTACTTC. Protein product: CSARDSGDPYEQYF.

The table lists this clonotype with a few counts. This chain links TRBV6-4 with TRBJ2-3, with 9 bases lining up with TRBD2. V shed 2 bases and J 4 bases; nucleotides not matched to a gene: 4. Germline V CDR1 and CDR2: MRHNA, SNTAGT. The CDR3 length is 15 residues. This chain's CDR3 is CASSDVLAGSDTQYF. The CDR3 DNA is TGTGCCAGCAGTGACGTGCTAGCGGGGTCAGATACGCAGTATTTT.

Only a few counts were recorded for this clonotype. The chain recombines TRBV29-1 with TRBJ2-1; D is unclear. Germline loops: CDR1 SQVTM, CDR2 ANQGSEA. Trimming pared 4 bases from V and 1 base from J, leaving 8 bases between. CDR3 length equals 13 residues. The CDR3 DNA sequence: TGCAGCGTTGGAAGCGCATCCTACAATGAGCAGTTCTTC. Protein: CSVGSASYNEQFF.

This clonotype showed up just a few times. J is TRBJ2-7 and V is TRBV20-1, with 8 bases identical to TRBD1. The CDR3 is 16 amino acids. Germline V gene lookup returns CDR1 DFQATT and CDR2 SNEGSKA (reference sequence). Trimming removed 0 bases from V and 3 bases from J; junction bases left unmatched: 10. The CDR3 DNA reads TGCAGTGCTAGAGATCTATTAGAACAGGGGGTCTACGAGCAGTACTTC. Its protein product is CSARDLLEQGVYEQYF.

The chain couples TRBV12-3 or TRBV12-4 to TRBJ2-7, with 7 positions matching TRBD2. V was pared by 6 bases and J by 6 bases, with 14 bases of the junction left unmatched. This CDR3 is 15 amino acids long. The CDR3 loop is CASSATGRAGTEQYF. CDR3 bases: TGTGCCAGCAGCGCCACGGGCCGAGCGGGAACCGAGCAGTACTTC.

The chain couples TRBV5-6 to TRBJ2-1, with a weak D call TRBD2 (5 bases). V was cut by 5 bases and J by 0 bases, with 9 bases left in between. The CDR3 has 14 amino acids. Germline CDR1 SGHDT, CDR2 YYEEEE. The CDR3 spells CASRRLSSYNEQFF. The CDR3 DNA is TGTGCCAGCAGACGACTAAGCTCCTACAATGAGCAGTTCTTC.

In DNA form, the CDR3 reads TGTGCCAGCAGCTTGGATCGAGAATCTAGCACAGATACGCAGTATTTT. Amino acids: CASSLDRESSTDTQYF. The rearrangement links TRBV5-6 to TRBJ2-3; no reliable D call. V was pared by 0 bases and J by 0 bases, with 11 bases between. This CDR3 is 16 amino acids long. CDR1 is SGHDT and CDR2 is YYEEEE in the germline V gene.

In its sample, this clonotype was seen once. The rearrangement joins TRBV28 to TRBJ2-7; either TRBD1 or TRBD2 may supply D (5 bases each). There are 14 residues in the CDR3. Germline values: CDR1 MDHEN, CDR2 SYDVKM. Trimming took 4 bases from V and 2 from J, leaving 12 bases between them. The CDR3 sequence is CASSWDAAPYEQYF. The CDR3 DNA reads TGTGCCAGCAGTTGGGACGCAGCCCCCTACGAGCAGTACTTC.

This clonotype was found a few times. CDR3 loop: CSASFPGAAGYTF. CDR3 coding DNA: TGCAGTGCTAGTTTTCCGGGGGCGGCGGGCTACACCTTC. The chain combines TRBV20-1 with TRBJ1-2, with D perhaps matching TRBD1 (6 bases). From germline, CDR1 is DFQATT and CDR2 SNEGSKA (reference sequence). V was pared by 3 bases and J by 8 bases, with 16 bases between. This CDR3 is built from 13 residues.

This chain connects TRBV6-6 to TRBJ2-7; TRBD2 is a possible D gene (6 bases). The CDR3 has 14 amino acids. Trimming took 2 bases from V and 0 from J, leaving 8 bases between them. In germline, CDR1 is MNHNY, CDR2 SVGAGI (reference sequence). The CDR3 sequence: CASSYTGSSYEQYF. DNA for the CDR3: TGTGCCAGCAGTTACACCGGGAGCTCCTACGAGCAGTACTTC.

V is TRBV7-6 and J is TRBJ2-1, with a weak D call TRBD2 (5 bases). Trimming pared 1 base from V and 7 bases from J, leaving 14 bases between. The CDR3 is made up of 15 amino acids. The germline CDR1 and CDR2 sequences are SGHVS and FNYEAQ. CDR3 DNA: TGTGCCAGCAGCTTAGTCGCAGGAGGTGGGAATGAGCAGTTCTTC. It specifies CASSLVAGGGNEQFF.

The chain carries TRBV28 and TRBJ2-6; the match to TRBD1 covers 8 bases. Germline assignment: CDR1 MDHEN and CDR2 SYDVKM. This CDR3 has 17 residues. V lost 6 bases, J lost 1 base, and 8 bases stayed unmatched. DNA of the CDR3: TGTGCCAGCAGGTCGGGACAGGATACGTCTGGGGCCAACGTCCTGACTTTC. Its translation: CASRSGQDTSGANVLTF.

This chain joins TRBV29-1 and TRBJ2-7; D is uncertain. V shed 4 bases and J shed 7 bases, with 20 bases lying between them. The CDR3 consists of 14 residues. The V gene's germline CDR1 is SQVTM and CDR2 ANQGSEA. CDR3 in DNA: TGCAGCGTTGTGTTCGGAGATGACTTAGAGGAGCAGTACTTC. This sequence encodes CSVVFGDDLEEQYF.

The chain links TRBV10-3 to TRBJ2-7; 9 positions match TRBD2. With 8 bases clipped from V and 3 bases from J, the junction kept 5 bases outside the gene matches. CDR1 ENHRY and CDR2 SYGVKD come from the germline V gene. This CDR3 is 13 amino acids long. The CDR3 DNA follows: TGTGCCATCTGGGCGGGAGGGGTCTACGAGCAGTACTTC. Protein: CAIWAGGVYEQYF.

The chain employs TRBV9 and TRBJ2-5, with D tentatively TRBD1 (6 bases). The assigned J gene may be wrong: the sequence end matches TRBJ2-7 better. There are 15 residues in the CDR3. Germline values: CDR1 SGDLS, CDR2 YYNGEE. DNA of the CDR3: TGTGCCAGCAGCGTCCGACAGGCCTCGGTAGACGAGCAGTACTTC. Translation gives CASSVRQASVDEQYF.

The chain combines TRBV5-1 with TRBJ1-1; 7 bases are shared with TRBD1. The CDR3 length is 17 residues. V lost 7 bases, J lost 0 bases, and 15 bases stayed unmatched. Germline CDR1 and CDR2: SGHRS and YFSETQ. The CDR3 DNA follows: TGCGCCAGCGCCAGGGGGGAATCCTTAATCATGAACACTGAAGCTTTCTTT. It encodes CASARGESLIMNTEAFF.

The J gene is TRBJ2-4, the V gene TRBV12-3 or TRBV12-4, with unresolved D. With 6 bases removed from V and 1 base from J, the gap between germline ends came to 16 bases. The CDR3 consists of 16 residues. The CDR3 reads CASSSEVVDAKNIQYF. The CDR3 DNA sequence: TGTGCCAGCAGCTCTGAAGTTGTGGACGCCAAAAACATTCAGTACTTC.

The chain joins TRBV20-1 to TRBJ2-5; 8 positions match TRBD1. The J call is doubtful: the DNA matches TRBJ2-7 better. The CDR3 sequence is 14 residues long. Per the germline V gene, CDR1 is DFQATT and CDR2 is SNEGSKA (reference sequence). The CDR3 here is CSVSTGYRGDEQYF. The CDR3 DNA reads TGCAGTGTTTCGACTGGCTACAGGGGGGACGAGCAGTACTTC.

The gene calls are TRBV6-1 and TRBJ2-3; 12 positions match TRBD2. The ends lost 10 bases at V and 2 bases at J; junction bases unmatched: 7. From germline, CDR1 is MNHNS and CDR2 SASEGT. CDR3 size: 15 residues. The CDR3 is CATVGLAGTTDTQYF. CDR3 nucleotides: TGTGCCACCGTCGGACTAGCGGGAACCACAGATACGCAGTATTTT.

This clonotype showed up just a few times. The chain has TRBV29-1 and TRBJ2-1; D ambiguous. The CDR3 has 11 residues. Germline V CDR1 and CDR2: SQVTM, ANQGSEA. With 1 base removed from V and 9 bases from J, the gap between germline ends came to 7 bases. This CDR3 reads CSVEGRSEQFF. CDR3 DNA sequence: TGCAGCGTTGAAGGGCGTAGTGAGCAGTTCTTC.